This paragraph covers one T cell receptor (beta chain) sequence. TEMRA cells were FACS-enriched, while CD8+ and CD4+ T cells were negatively isolated. The sample is drawn from a study of CD8 T cells in Susac syndrome. On the study more broadly: Patients with Susac syndrome were therapy-naive, treated with corticosteroids, or treated with intravenous immunoglobulin alone when blood was collected.

This CDR3 region has 13 residues. CDR1 LNHNV and CDR2 YYDKDF come from the germline V gene (reference sequence). The V end was cut by 5 bases, the J end by 5 bases, with 12 bases between. It was with random hexamers that roughly 0.5 to 1 ug RNA was reverse transcribed. In TCRdb, the immunoSEQ multiplex PCR reads were re-called with MiXCR into one record per CDR3 protein. The sample has 80,000 to 90,000 distinct CDR3 sequences, approximately 95% seen once. The sequenced sample consisted of CD8+ T cells from PBMCs. The chain links TRBV15 to TRBJ1-2, with no clear D. This receptor was identified in a human donor with Susac syndrome. CDR3 residues: CATSPFGAYGYTF. The CDR3 DNA reads as TGTGCCACCAGCCCGTTCGGAGCTTATGGCTACACCTTC.